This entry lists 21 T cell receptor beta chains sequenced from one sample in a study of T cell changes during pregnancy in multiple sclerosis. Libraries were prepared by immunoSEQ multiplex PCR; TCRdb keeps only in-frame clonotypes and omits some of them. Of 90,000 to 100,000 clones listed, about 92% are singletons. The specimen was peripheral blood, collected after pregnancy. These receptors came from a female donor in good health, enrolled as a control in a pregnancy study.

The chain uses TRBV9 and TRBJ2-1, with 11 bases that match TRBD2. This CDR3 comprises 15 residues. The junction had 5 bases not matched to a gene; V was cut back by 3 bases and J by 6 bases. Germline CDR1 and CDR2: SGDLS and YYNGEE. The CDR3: CASSAGLAGRNEQFF. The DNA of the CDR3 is TGTGCCAGCAGCGCTGGACTAGCGGGTCGCAATGAGCAGTTCTTC. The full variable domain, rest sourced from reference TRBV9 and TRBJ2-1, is DSGVTQTPKHLITATGQRVTLRCSPRSGDLSVYWYQQSLDQGLQFLIQYYNGEERAKGNILERFSAQQFPDLHSELNLSSLELGDSALYFCASSAGLAGRNEQFFGPGTRLTVL.

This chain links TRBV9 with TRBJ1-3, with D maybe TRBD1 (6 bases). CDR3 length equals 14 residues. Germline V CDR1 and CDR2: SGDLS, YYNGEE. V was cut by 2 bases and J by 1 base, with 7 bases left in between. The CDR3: CASSVRGSGNTIYF. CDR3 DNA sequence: TGTGCCAGCAGCGTCAGGGGATCTGGAAACACCATATATTTT.

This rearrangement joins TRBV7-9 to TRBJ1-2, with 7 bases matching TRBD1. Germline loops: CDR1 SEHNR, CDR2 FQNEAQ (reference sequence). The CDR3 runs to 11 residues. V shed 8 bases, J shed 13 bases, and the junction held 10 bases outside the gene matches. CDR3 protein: CASQGDRMCTF. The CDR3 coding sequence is TGTGCCAGCCAGGGGGATCGTATGTGCACCTTC.

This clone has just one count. The CDR3 spells CASSIRPSRGYTF. The CDR3 DNA reads as TGTGCCAGTAGTATACGACCCTCGCGGGGCTACACCTTC. The V call is TRBV19, the J call TRBJ1-2; D remains ambiguous. The CDR3 extends over 13 amino acids. The V gene's germline CDR1 is LNHDA and CDR2 SQIVND (reference sequence). Trimming shortened V by 2 bases and J by 8 bases, and 12 bases separated the two germline ends.

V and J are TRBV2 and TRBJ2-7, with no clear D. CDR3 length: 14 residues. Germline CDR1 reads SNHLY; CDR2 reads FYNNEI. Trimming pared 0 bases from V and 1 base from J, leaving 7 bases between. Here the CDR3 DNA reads TGTGCCAGCAGTGAAGCGCGGCAGTCCTACGAGCAGTACTTC. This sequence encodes CASSEARQSYEQYF.

The CDR3 bases are TGTGCCAGCAGCCTGGGCGGGGGATCAGATACGCAGTATTTT. The encoded protein is CASSLGGGSDTQYF. The rearrangement links TRBV7-9 to TRBJ2-3, with 7 positions matching TRBD2. Germline V gene lookup returns CDR1 SEHNR and CDR2 FQNEAQ (reference sequence). J was trimmed by 4 bases and V by 5 bases; bases with no gene match: 6. The CDR3 has 14 residues. Filled out from reference TRBV7-9 and TRBJ2-3, the complete variable domain reads DTGVSQNPRHKITKRGQNVTFRCDPISEHNRLYWYRQTLGQGPEFLTYFQNEAQLEKSRLLSDRFSAERPKGSFSTLEIQRTEQGDSAMYLCASSLGGGSDTQYFGPGTRLTVL.

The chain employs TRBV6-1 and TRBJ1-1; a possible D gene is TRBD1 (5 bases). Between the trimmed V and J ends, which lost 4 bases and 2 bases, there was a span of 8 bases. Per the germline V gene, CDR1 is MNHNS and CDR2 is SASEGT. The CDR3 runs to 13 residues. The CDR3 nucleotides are TGTGCCAGCAGTGGGGACTACAACACTGAAGCTTTCTTT. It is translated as CASSGDYNTEAFF.

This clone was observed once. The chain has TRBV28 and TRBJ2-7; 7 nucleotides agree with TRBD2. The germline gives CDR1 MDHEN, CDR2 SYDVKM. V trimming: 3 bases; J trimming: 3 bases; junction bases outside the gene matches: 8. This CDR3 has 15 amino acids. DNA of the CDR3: TGTGCCAGCAGTTTGGGAGGGGCCCAAGTCTACGAGCAGTACTTC. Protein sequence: CASSLGGAQVYEQYF.

The DNA of the CDR3 is TGTGCCAGCAGCTTAGCCCTACGGGGAGACTACGAGCAGTACTTC. Protein product: CASSLALRGDYEQYF. The J gene is TRBJ2-7, the V gene TRBV11-2; D is perhaps TRBD2 (5 bases). CDR3 length equals 15 residues. Looked up from germline, CDR1 is SGHAT and CDR2 is FQNNGV. Deletions cut 1 base from V and 3 bases from J, with 13 bases between.

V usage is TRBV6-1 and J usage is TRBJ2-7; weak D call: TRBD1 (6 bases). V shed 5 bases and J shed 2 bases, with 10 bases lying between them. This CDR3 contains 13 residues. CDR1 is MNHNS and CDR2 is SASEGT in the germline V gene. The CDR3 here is CASSRQGTYEQYF. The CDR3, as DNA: TGTGCCAGCAGTAGGCAGGGGACCTACGAGCAGTACTTC.

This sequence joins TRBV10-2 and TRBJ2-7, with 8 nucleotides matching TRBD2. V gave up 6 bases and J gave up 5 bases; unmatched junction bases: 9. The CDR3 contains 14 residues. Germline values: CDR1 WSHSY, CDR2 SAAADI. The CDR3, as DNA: TGCGCCAGCAGAAGAGCGGGGGATGTGGACGAGCAGTACTTC. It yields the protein CASRRAGDVDEQYF.

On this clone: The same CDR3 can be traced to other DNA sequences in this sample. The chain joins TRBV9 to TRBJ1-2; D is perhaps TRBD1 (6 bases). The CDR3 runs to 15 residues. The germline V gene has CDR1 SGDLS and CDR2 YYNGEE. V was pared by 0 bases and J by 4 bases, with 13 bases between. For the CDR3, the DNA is TGTGCCAGCAGCGTAGACCAACAGGGTGGCTATGGCTACACCTTC. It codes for CASSVDQQGGYGYTF.

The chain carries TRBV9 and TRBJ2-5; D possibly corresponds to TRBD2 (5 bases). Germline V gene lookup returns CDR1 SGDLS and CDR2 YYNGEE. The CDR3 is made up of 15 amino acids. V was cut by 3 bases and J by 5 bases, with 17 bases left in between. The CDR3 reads CASSASLGPGETQYF. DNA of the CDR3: TGTGCCAGCAGCGCGTCTCTGGGCCCGGGGGAGACCCAGTACTTC.

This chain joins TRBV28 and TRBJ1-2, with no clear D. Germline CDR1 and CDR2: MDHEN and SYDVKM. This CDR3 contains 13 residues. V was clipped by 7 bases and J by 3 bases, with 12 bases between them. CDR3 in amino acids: CASTTASDYGYTF. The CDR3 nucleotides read TGTGCCAGCACCACCGCTTCAGACTATGGCTACACCTTC.

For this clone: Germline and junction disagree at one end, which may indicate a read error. The CDR3 is CASSLEGAKGETQYF. Written as DNA, the CDR3 is TGTGCTAGCAGCTTAGAGGGGGCGAAGGGGGAGACCCAGTACTTC. The V and J genes are TRBV7-7 and TRBJ2-5, with 7 positions matching TRBD1. Germline-derived CDR1 and CDR2 are SSHAT and FNYEAQ (reference sequence). CDR3 length: 15 residues.

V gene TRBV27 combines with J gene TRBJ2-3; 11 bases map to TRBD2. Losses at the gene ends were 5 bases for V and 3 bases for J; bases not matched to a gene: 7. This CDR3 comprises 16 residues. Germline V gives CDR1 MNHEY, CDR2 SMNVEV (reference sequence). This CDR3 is CASSPWTSGLTDTQYF. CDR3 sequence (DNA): TGTGCCAGCAGTCCCTGGACTAGCGGGTTGACAGATACGCAGTATTTT.

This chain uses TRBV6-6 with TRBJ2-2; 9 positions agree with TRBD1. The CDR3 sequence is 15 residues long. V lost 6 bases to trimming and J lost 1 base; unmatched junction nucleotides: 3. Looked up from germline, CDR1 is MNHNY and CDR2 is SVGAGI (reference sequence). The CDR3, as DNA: TGTGCCAGCAGAATGGACAGGGGGAACACCGGGGAGCTGTTTTTT. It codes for CASRMDRGNTGELFF.

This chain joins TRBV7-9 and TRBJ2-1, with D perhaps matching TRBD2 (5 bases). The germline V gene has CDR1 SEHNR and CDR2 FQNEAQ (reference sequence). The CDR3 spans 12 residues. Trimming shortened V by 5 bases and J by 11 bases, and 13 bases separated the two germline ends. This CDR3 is CASSRGAEKQFF. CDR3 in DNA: TGTGCCAGCAGCCGAGGAGCGGAGAAGCAGTTCTTC.

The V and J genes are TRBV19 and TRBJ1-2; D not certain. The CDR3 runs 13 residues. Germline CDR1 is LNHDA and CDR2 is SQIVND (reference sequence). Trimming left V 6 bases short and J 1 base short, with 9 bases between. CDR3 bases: TGTGCCAGTAGGCGCAATTTTAACTATGGCTACACCTTC. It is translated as CASRRNFNYGYTF.

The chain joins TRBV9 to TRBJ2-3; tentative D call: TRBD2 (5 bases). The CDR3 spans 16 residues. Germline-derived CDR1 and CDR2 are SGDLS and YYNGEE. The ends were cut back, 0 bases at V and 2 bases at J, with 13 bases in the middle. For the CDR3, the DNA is TGTGCCAGCAGCGTAGGACCAGAGGGTTACACAGATACGCAGTATTTT. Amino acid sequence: CASSVGPEGYTDTQYF.

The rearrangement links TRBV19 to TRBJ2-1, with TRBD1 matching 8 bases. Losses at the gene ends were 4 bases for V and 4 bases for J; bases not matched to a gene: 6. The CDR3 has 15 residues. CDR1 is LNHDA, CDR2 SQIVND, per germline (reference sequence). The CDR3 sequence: CASSNTGGSYNEQFF. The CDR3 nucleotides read TGTGCCAGTAGTAATACAGGGGGTTCGTACAATGAGCAGTTCTTC. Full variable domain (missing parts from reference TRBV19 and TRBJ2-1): DGGITQSPKYLFRKEGQNVTLSCEQNLNHDAMYWYRQDPGQGLRLIYYSQIVNDFQKGDIAEGYSVSREKKESFPLTVTSAQKNPTAFYLCASSNTGGSYNEQFFGPGTRLTVL.